These 16 T cell receptor beta chains share one sample of origin, sequenced in a study of beta chain features in type 1 diabetes. Study results and limitations: All four CD4+ subsets of Type 1 diabetes patients contained TCRB CDR3s that were moderately but significantly shorter.

These TCRs are of unknown antigen specificity. What was sequenced were expressed TCRB transcripts, since all of the isolated RNA had been reverse transcribed. The repertoire was sequenced with immunoSEQ multiplex PCR; TCRdb's copy has only in-frame clones and lacks some. The data show hundreds of thousands of clones, with roughly an eighth seen just once and just under 0.04% held by the top ten. The sample consisted of naive CD4+ T cells from blood. These receptors were collected from a man aged 18 to 29 with type 1 diabetes.

This sequence joins TRBV28 and TRBJ2-3; D remains unclear. Germline V gene sequence: CDR1 MDHEN, CDR2 SYDVKM. The V and J ends lost 4 bases and 1 base respectively, with 9 bases between them. The CDR3 is 14 amino acids. For the CDR3, the DNA is TGTGCCAGCAGTTCCCGGGCGGGCACAGATACGCAGTATTTT. Translating gives CASSSRAGTDTQYF.

This clone has more than one count but fewer than ten. V usage is TRBV20-1 and J usage is TRBJ2-1; D unclear. In germline, CDR1 is DFQATT, CDR2 SNEGSKA (reference sequence). The CDR3 has 11 amino acids. CDR3: CGSMRYNEQFF. Written as DNA, the CDR3 is TGCGGCTCTATGCGGTACAATGAGCAGTTCTTC.

The chain uses TRBV28 and TRBJ1-2; D remains ambiguous. Germline lookup yields CDR1 MDHEN and CDR2 SYDVKM. With 6 bases removed from V and 4 bases from J, the gap between germline ends came to 12 bases. The CDR3 runs 13 residues. CDR3 amino acids: CASRDGRTYGYTF. As DNA, the CDR3 is TGTGCCAGCAGGGACGGGAGGACCTATGGCTACACCTTC.

This clone was seen only a few times. V and J are TRBV9 and TRBJ1-2; the D is unclear. This CDR3 is 15 amino acids long. Germline V gives CDR1 SGDLS, CDR2 YYNGEE. The V end lost 0 bases, the J end lost 1 base, and 10 bases lay between the germline ends. Here the CDR3 DNA reads TGTGCCAGCAGCGTAGGTGGGCCCCTTAACTATGGCTACACCTTC. Translating it yields CASSVGGPLNYGYTF.

This clone was counted between two and nine times. The genes are TRBV30 and TRBJ2-7; 12 nucleotides align to TRBD2. V trimming: 0 bases; J trimming: 4 bases; junction bases outside the gene matches: 4. Germline CDR1 and CDR2: GTSNPN and SVGIG (reference sequence). This CDR3 is 15 amino acids long. CDR3 in amino acids: CAWSVGLAGIYEQYF. DNA of the CDR3: TGTGCCTGGAGTGTTGGACTAGCGGGGATTTACGAGCAGTACTTC.

V is TRBV4-1 and J is TRBJ2-1; possibly TRBD1 for D (6 bases). V shed 0 bases and J shed 6 bases, with 12 bases lying between them. Germline V lookup: CDR1 MGHRA, CDR2 YSYEKL. This CDR3 region has 15 residues. The CDR3 here is CASSQDGVRGNEQFF. In DNA form, the CDR3 reads TGCGCCAGCAGCCAAGATGGCGTCAGGGGCAATGAGCAGTTCTTC.

There are a few counts of this clone. This rearrangement joins TRBV29-1 to TRBJ2-1; 11 nucleotides line up with TRBD1. The CDR3 consists of 15 residues. Germline trimming cut 4 bases from V and 6 bases from J; bases unmatched to any gene: 8. Germline assignment: CDR1 SQVTM and CDR2 ANQGSEA. For the CDR3, the DNA is TGCAGCGTTGGGGAAAGAGGGACAGGGGGCAATGAGCAGTTCTTC. Its translation: CSVGERGTGGNEQFF.

This clone has more than one count but fewer than ten. The CDR3 protein is CASSQAAGGPPDTQYF. The CDR3 DNA reads as TGTGCCAGCAGCCAAGCGGCGGGAGGGCCCCCAGATACGCAGTATTTT. The chain links TRBV4-2 to TRBJ2-3, with 9 bases lining up with TRBD2. The CDR3 length is 16 residues. The trim removed 1 base at V and 4 bases at J, leaving 6 bases unmatched. Germline values: CDR1 LGHNA, CDR2 YNFKEQ.

Only a few counts were recorded for this clone. The V and J genes are TRBV27 and TRBJ2-7; 8 positions agree with TRBD1. V lost 8 bases to trimming and J lost 9 bases; unmatched junction nucleotides: 15. The V gene's germline CDR1 is MNHEY and CDR2 SMNVEV (reference sequence). CDR3 length equals 14 residues. The CDR3 loop is CASRRGQGLGRQYF. In DNA form, the CDR3 reads TGTGCCAGCCGCAGGGGGCAAGGGTTGGGAAGGCAGTACTTC.

This clone was seen a few times. CDR3: CASSLRRGSRANTGELFF. As DNA, the CDR3 is TGTGCCAGCAGCTTACGACGGGGGAGCCGGGCGAACACCGGGGAGCTGTTTTTT. The chain combines TRBV7-2 with TRBJ2-2, with D possibly being TRBD2 (6 bases). This CDR3 region has 18 residues. V was cut by 2 bases and J by 0 bases, with 16 bases left in between. In germline, CDR1 is SGHTA, CDR2 FQGNSA.

This clone has just a few counts. The rearrangement joins TRBV18 to TRBJ1-2; D is undetermined. From germline, CDR1 is KGHSH and CDR2 LQKENI. V dropped 2 bases and J dropped 3 bases, with 1 base sitting between them. This CDR3 has 11 residues. Written as DNA, the CDR3 is TGTGCCAGCTCACCAGACTATGGCTACACCTTC. Translating it yields CASSPDYGYTF.

The rearrangement uses TRBV4-1 and TRBJ1-1; D may be TRBD1 (5 bases). CDR3 length equals 16 residues. V was trimmed by 2 bases and J by 0 bases, leaving 13 bases between them. Germline-derived CDR1 and CDR2 are MGHRA and YSYEKL. CDR3 sequence: CASSQRGGLMNTEAFF. The CDR3 DNA reads as TGCGCCAGCAGCCAAAGGGGCGGCCTCATGAACACTGAAGCTTTCTTT.

This chain connects TRBV18 to TRBJ1-5; maybe TRBD1 (5 bases). V was shortened by 1 base and J by 2 bases, with 9 bases between the two germline ends. This CDR3 is built from 15 residues. Germline V gene sequence: CDR1 KGHSH, CDR2 LQKENI. DNA of the CDR3: TGTGCCAGCTCACCACTTAGCAGGGGCAATCAGCCCCAGCATTTT. This translates into CASSPLSRGNQPQHF.

V is TRBV28 and J is TRBJ2-4; D is perhaps TRBD1 (5 bases). This CDR3 has 15 amino acids. CDR1 and CDR2 (germline): MDHEN, SYDVKM. V gave up 2 bases and J gave up 16 bases, with 24 bases separating them. The CDR3 loop reads CASSLQGAIAGLLYF. The CDR3, as DNA: TGTGCCAGCAGTTTACAAGGGGCCATCGCTGGCTTGCTATACTTC.

This chain links TRBV19 with TRBJ2-7, with 7 bases lining up with TRBD1. The ends lost 6 bases at V and 1 base at J; junction bases unmatched: 9. Germline CDR1 LNHDA, CDR2 SQIVND (reference sequence). The CDR3 is 15 amino acids. The CDR3 coding sequence is TGTGCCAGTAGCACCACAACAGGGGAATCCTACGAGCAGTACTTC. Translation gives CASSTTTGESYEQYF. The full variable domain, its missing parts supplied by reference TRBV19 and TRBJ2-7, is DGGITQSPKYLFRKEGQNVTLSCEQNLNHDAMYWYRQDPGQGLRLIYYSQIVNDFQKGDIAEGYSVSREKKESFPLTVTSAQKNPTAFYLCASSTTTGESYEQYFGPGTRLTVT.

This clone was seen more than once but under ten times. This chain connects TRBV28 to TRBJ2-7; tentatively, D is TRBD1 or TRBD2 (6 bases each). CDR1 is MDHEN, CDR2 SYDVKM, per germline. This CDR3 has 16 residues. The V gene lost 5 bases and the J gene lost 7 bases, with 24 bases spanning the gap. The CDR3 is CASSPWGQGGSKEQYF. The CDR3 DNA sequence: TGTGCCAGCAGTCCCTGGGGGCAGGGAGGCTCTAAGGAGCAGTACTTC.